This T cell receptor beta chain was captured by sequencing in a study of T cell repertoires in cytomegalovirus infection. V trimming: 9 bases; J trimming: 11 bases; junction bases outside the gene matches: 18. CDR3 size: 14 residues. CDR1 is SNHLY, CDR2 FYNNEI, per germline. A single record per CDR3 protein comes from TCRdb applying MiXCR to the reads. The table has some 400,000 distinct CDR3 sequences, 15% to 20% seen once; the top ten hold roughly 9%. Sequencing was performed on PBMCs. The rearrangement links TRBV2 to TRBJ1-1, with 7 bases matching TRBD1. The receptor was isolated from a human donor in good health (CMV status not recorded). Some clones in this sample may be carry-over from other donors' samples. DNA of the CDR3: TGTGCCAGTAGAGGGACAGATTCTGTATTTCGGGCTTTCTTT. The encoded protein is CASRGTDSVFRAFF. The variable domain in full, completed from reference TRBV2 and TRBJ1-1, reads EPEVTQTPSHQVTQMGQEVILRCVPISNHLYFYWYRQILGQKVEFLVSFYNNEISEKSEIFDDQFSVERPDGSNFTLKIRSTKLEDSAMYFCASRGTDSVFRAFFGQGTRLTVV.